The rows below give T cell receptor beta chains drawn from one sample of a study of technical replicates of blood from a few donors. Data came from immunoSEQ multiplex PCR; TCRdb stores just in-frame clones and leaves some out. The table shows around 93,000 clones, with approximately 94% occurring only once. Sequencing was performed on T cells isolated from PBMCs. The receptors were gathered from a human donor in good health. Each CDR3 is given with its conserved first and last residue. A D gene is named only where the DNA matches it firmly. Expanded clones are given a class, and other clones once, few, many or no size at all.

J gene: TRBJ2-3; D gene: .; V gene: TRBV18; clone size: .; CDR3 protein: CASSPPSGLTDTQYF; CDR3 DNA: TGTGCCAGCTCACCACCATCAGGACTCACAGATACGCAGTATTTT
J gene: TRBJ2-5; D gene: .; V gene: TRBV19; clone size: .; CDR3 protein: CASSTTKETQYF; CDR3 DNA: TGTGCCAGTAGTACTACGAAAGAGACCCAGTACTTC
J gene: TRBJ2-3; D gene: TRBD1; V gene: TRBV9; clone size: .; CDR3 protein: CASSGTGGDTDTQYF; CDR3 DNA: TGTGCCAGCAGCGGGACAGGGGGCGACACAGATACGCAGTATTTT
J gene: TRBJ2-5; D gene: TRBD2; V gene: TRBV6-5; clone size: .; CDR3 protein: CASSYLWTSGQETQYF; CDR3 DNA: TGTGCCAGCAGTTACTTATGGACTAGCGGACAAGAGACCCAGTACTTC
J gene: TRBJ2-2; D gene: TRBD1; V gene: TRBV7-3; clone size: .; CDR3 protein: CASSDGQGRSTGELFF; CDR3 DNA: TGTGCCAGCAGCGATGGACAGGGGAGATCCACCGGGGAGCTGTTTTTT
J gene: TRBJ1-3; D gene: TRBD1; V gene: TRBV15; clone size: .; CDR3 protein: CATSSPGQGLMAGNTIYF; CDR3 DNA: TGTGCCACCAGCAGCCCGGGACAGGGGCTAATGGCTGGAAACACCATATATTTT
J gene: TRBJ2-6; D gene: .; V gene: TRBV7-6; clone size: .; CDR3 protein: CASSSGSPSGANVLTF; CDR3 DNA: TGTGCCAGCAGCTCCGGGTCGCCATCTGGGGCCAACGTCCTGACTTTC
J gene: TRBJ1-2; D gene: .; V gene: TRBV4-3; clone size: .; CDR3 protein: CASSQDFQNYGYTF; CDR3 DNA: TGCGCCAGCAGCCAAGACTTCCAGAACTATGGCTACACCTTC
J gene: TRBJ2-1; D gene: .; V gene: TRBV6-5; clone size: .; CDR3 protein: CASSYSISADLWEQFF; CDR3 DNA: TGTGCCAGCAGTTACTCGATTTCAGCGGACCTTTGGGAGCAGTTCTTC
J gene: TRBJ1-4; D gene: .; V gene: TRBV30; clone size: .; CDR3 protein: CAWSADRYNEKLFF; CDR3 DNA: TGTGCCTGGAGCGCAGACAGGTATAATGAAAAACTGTTTTTT
J gene: TRBJ2-7; D gene: TRBD2; V gene: TRBV30; clone size: .; CDR3 protein: CAWSVWGPAGDFDEQYF; CDR3 DNA: TGTGCCTGGAGTGTATGGGGTCCAGCGGGAGATTTTGACGAGCAGTACTTC
J gene: TRBJ2-7; D gene: TRBD2; V gene: TRBV19; clone size: .; CDR3 protein: CASSPSIAGEIPYEQYF; CDR3 DNA: TGTGCCAGTTCTCCTTCTATAGCGGGAGAAATCCCCTACGAGCAGTACTTC
J gene: TRBJ1-4; D gene: .; V gene: TRBV28; clone size: once; CDR3 protein: CASSLGGGGREKLFF; CDR3 DNA: TGTGCCAGCAGTTTAGGCGGGGGGGGGCGCGAAAAACTGTTTTTT
J gene: TRBJ1-1; D gene: TRBD1; V gene: TRBV5-8; clone size: .; CDR3 protein: CASRRDRAFVSFF; CDR3 DNA: TGTGCCAGCAGACGGGACAGGGCTTTCGTGTCTTTCTTT
J gene: TRBJ2-2; D gene: TRBD2; V gene: TRBV7-2; clone size: few; CDR3 protein: CASIGREGTPNTGELFF; CDR3 DNA: TGTGCCAGCATAGGGCGGGAGGGAACGCCGAACACCGGGGAGCTGTTTTTT
J gene: TRBJ2-2; D gene: TRBD2; V gene: TRBV6-5; clone size: .; CDR3 protein: CASSYSGSISGELFF; CDR3 DNA: TGTGCCAGCAGTTACAGCGGGAGTATTTCCGGGGAGCTGTTTTTT
J gene: TRBJ1-1; D gene: TRBD1; V gene: TRBV19; clone size: .; CDR3 protein: CATGQGTTEAFF; CDR3 DNA: TGTGCCACTGGACAGGGTACAACTGAAGCTTTCTTT
J gene: TRBJ2-7; D gene: TRBD2; V gene: TRBV10-3; clone size: .; CDR3 protein: CAISEAGDEQYF; CDR3 DNA: TGTGCCATCAGTGAAGCGGGAGACGAGCAGTACTTC
J gene: TRBJ2-3; D gene: TRBD1; V gene: TRBV7-9; clone size: .; CDR3 protein: CASSLGDRATDTQYF; CDR3 DNA: TGTGCCAGCAGCTTAGGGGACAGGGCCACAGATACGCAGTATTTT
J gene: TRBJ2-7; D gene: .; V gene: TRBV7-2; clone size: .; CDR3 protein: CASSLDVARIYEQYF; CDR3 DNA: TGTGCCAGCAGCTTAGATGTAGCGAGAATCTACGAGCAGTACTTC
J gene: TRBJ2-5; D gene: TRBD1; V gene: TRBV10-3; clone size: .; CDR3 protein: CAIGTGQETQYF; CDR3 DNA: TGTGCCATCGGGACAGGGCAAGAGACCCAGTACTTC
J gene: TRBJ2-3; D gene: .; V gene: TRBV7-8; clone size: .; CDR3 protein: CASSALAASTDTQYF; CDR3 DNA: TGTGCCAGCAGCGCTCTAGCAGCTAGCACAGATACGCAGTATTTT
J gene: TRBJ2-7; D gene: TRBD1; V gene: TRBV11-2; clone size: .; CDR3 protein: CASRGEGDRGYEQYF; CDR3 DNA: TGTGCCAGCAGGGGGGAGGGGGACAGGGGGTACGAGCAGTACTTC
J gene: TRBJ2-7; D gene: TRBD1; V gene: TRBV9; clone size: .; CDR3 protein: CASSPPGTDPYEQYF; CDR3 DNA: TGTGCCAGCAGCCCCCCGGGGACAGATCCCTACGAGCAGTACTTC
J gene: TRBJ2-2; D gene: .; V gene: TRBV2; clone size: .; CDR3 protein: CASSPGGELFF; CDR3 DNA: TGTGCCAGCAGCCCGGGCGGGGAGCTGTTTTTT
J gene: TRBJ2-7; D gene: .; V gene: TRBV29-1; clone size: .; CDR3 protein: CSALEKNYEQYF; CDR3 DNA: TGCAGCGCCCTTGAGAAGAACTACGAGCAGTACTTC
J gene: TRBJ1-2; D gene: .; V gene: TRBV7-3; clone size: once; CDR3 protein: CASSLTTSRGYTF; CDR3 DNA: TGTGCCAGCAGCCTCACAACTTCGAGGGGCTACACCTTC
J gene: TRBJ2-3; D gene: TRBD2; V gene: TRBV15; clone size: .; CDR3 protein: CATSRDGTSGRTDTQYF; CDR3 DNA: TGTGCCACCAGCAGAGATGGGACTAGCGGGAGAACAGATACGCAGTATTTT
J gene: TRBJ2-3; D gene: TRBD2; V gene: TRBV10-3; clone size: .; CDR3 protein: CAISPAGGRGDTQYF; CDR3 DNA: TGTGCCATCAGCCCAGCGGGAGGTCGGGGGGATACGCAGTATTTT
J gene: TRBJ2-1; D gene: TRBD2; V gene: TRBV11-2; clone size: .; CDR3 protein: CASSPWSSGPYNEQFF; CDR3 DNA: TGTGCCAGCAGCCCCTGGAGTAGCGGGCCCTACAATGAGCAGTTCTTC
J gene: TRBJ2-5; D gene: .; V gene: TRBV15; clone size: .; CDR3 protein: CATSRTVESDYLETQYF; CDR3 DNA: TGTGCCACCAGCCGAACAGTGGAATCAGACTACCTAGAGACCCAGTACTTC
J gene: TRBJ1-1; D gene: .; V gene: TRBV18; clone size: once; CDR3 protein: CASSPMDSNTEAFF; CDR3 DNA: TGTGCCAGCTCACCAATGGACAGTAACACTGAAGCTTTCTTT
J gene: TRBJ2-7; D gene: TRBD1; V gene: TRBV5-4; clone size: .; CDR3 protein: CASADAGTGGYEQYF; CDR3 DNA: TGTGCCAGCGCGGACGCCGGGACAGGGGGCTACGAGCAGTACTTC
J gene: TRBJ2-7; D gene: .; V gene: TRBV28; clone size: .; CDR3 protein: CASRGLATFTYEQYF; CDR3 DNA: TGTGCCAGCAGGGGGCTAGCGACTTTTACCTACGAGCAGTACTTC
J gene: TRBJ2-7; D gene: TRBD2; V gene: TRBV7-2; clone size: .; CDR3 protein: CASSLSGSSYEQYF; CDR3 DNA: TGTGCCAGCAGCTTAAGCGGGAGCTCCTACGAGCAGTACTTC
J gene: TRBJ1-3; D gene: .; V gene: TRBV6-5; clone size: .; CDR3 protein: CASSSQRGYGNTIYF; CDR3 DNA: TGTGCCAGCAGTTCCCAAAGGGGATATGGAAACACCATATATTTT
J gene: TRBJ2-7; D gene: TRBD1; V gene: TRBV5-1; clone size: .; CDR3 protein: CASSNRGAYEQYF; CDR3 DNA: TGCGCCAGCAGCAACAGGGGGGCCTACGAGCAGTACTTC
J gene: TRBJ1-1; D gene: .; V gene: TRBV27; clone size: once; CDR3 protein: CASSLQGNTEAFF; CDR3 DNA: TGTGCCAGCAGTCTACAGGGGAACACTGAAGCTTTCTTT
J gene: TRBJ2-7; D gene: .; V gene: TRBV5-1; clone size: .; CDR3 protein: CASSPAGYEQYF; CDR3 DNA: TGCGCCAGCAGCCCAGCAGGGTACGAGCAGTACTTC
J gene: TRBJ2-1; D gene: TRBD2; V gene: TRBV11-2; clone size: once; CDR3 protein: CASSVPPGTSAYNEQFF; CDR3 DNA: TGTGCCAGCAGCGTACCGCCCGGGACTAGCGCTTACAATGAGCAGTTCTTC
J gene: TRBJ2-7; D gene: TRBD2; V gene: TRBV4-2; clone size: .; CDR3 protein: CASSPDGTSYYEQYF; CDR3 DNA: TGTGCCAGCAGCCCTGACGGGACTAGTTATTACGAGCAGTACTTC
J gene: TRBJ1-1; D gene: .; V gene: TRBV5-1; clone size: .; CDR3 protein: CASSFLAGYNTEAFF; CDR3 DNA: .
J gene: TRBJ1-1; D gene: .; V gene: TRBV28; clone size: .; CDR3 protein: CAISRGVYTEAFF; CDR3 DNA: TGTGCCATCAGCCGGGGGGTCTACACTGAAGCTTTCTTT
J gene: TRBJ2-5; D gene: TRBD2; V gene: TRBV11-3; clone size: .; CDR3 protein: CASSLTGAKLLAGGETQYF; CDR3 DNA: TGTGCCAGCTCCCTAACCGGGGCGAAACTACTAGCGGGAGGAGAGACCCAGTACTTC
J gene: TRBJ2-5; D gene: .; V gene: TRBV11-2; clone size: .; CDR3 protein: CASSWRGGEIQETQYF; CDR3 DNA: TGTGCCAGCAGCTGGAGGGGGGGCGAAATCCAAGAGACCCAGTACTTC
J gene: TRBJ2-1; D gene: TRBD1; V gene: TRBV7-3; clone size: .; CDR3 protein: CASSSTDRANEQFF; CDR3 DNA: TGTGCCAGCAGCTCGACCGACAGGGCCAATGAGCAGTTCTTC
J gene: TRBJ2-3; D gene: TRBD1; V gene: TRBV4-3; clone size: .; CDR3 protein: CASSQDPITGADTQYF; CDR3 DNA: TGCGCCAGCAGCCAAGATCCGATCACAGGGGCAGATACGCAGTATTTT
J gene: TRBJ2-1; D gene: TRBD2; V gene: TRBV9; clone size: .; CDR3 protein: CASRGSGKRNEQFF; CDR3 DNA: TGTGCCAGCCGGGGGAGCGGGAAGCGCAATGAGCAGTTCTTC
J gene: TRBJ2-5; D gene: TRBD1; V gene: TRBV12-5; clone size: .; CDR3 protein: CASGRTGGESWETQYF; CDR3 DNA: TGTGCTAGTGGTAGGACAGGGGGCGAGAGTTGGGAGACCCAGTACTTC
J gene: TRBJ1-3; D gene: TRBD1; V gene: TRBV10-3; clone size: .; CDR3 protein: CAISNRGQTGNTIYF; CDR3 DNA: TGTGCCATCAGTAACCGGGGACAGACGGGAAACACCATATATTTT
J gene: TRBJ2-7; D gene: TRBD2; V gene: TRBV5-4; clone size: .; CDR3 protein: CASSLGLGLGEQYF; CDR3 DNA: TGTGCCAGCAGCTTGGGACTGGGACTAGGGGAGCAGTACTTC
J gene: TRBJ2-5; D gene: .; V gene: TRBV21-1; clone size: once; CDR3 protein: CASSKAGNSQETQYF; CDR3 DNA: TGTGCCAGCAGCAAAGCAGGTAACAGCCAAGAGACCCAGTACTTC
J gene: TRBJ2-7; D gene: TRBD1; V gene: TRBV19; clone size: once; CDR3 protein: CASSDRGQGLYEQYF; CDR3 DNA: TGTGCCAGTAGTGATCGAGGACAGGGGTTGTACGAGCAGTACTTC
J gene: TRBJ1-5; D gene: .; V gene: TRBV7-8; clone size: .; CDR3 protein: CASSIVQGTSNQPQHF; CDR3 DNA: TGTGCCAGCAGCATTGTCCAGGGGACTAGCAATCAGCCCCAGCATTTT
J gene: TRBJ1-4; D gene: .; V gene: TRBV29-1; clone size: .; CDR3 protein: CSVLVEKLLF; CDR3 DNA: TGCAGCGTTCTAGTTGAAAAACTGTTGTTT
J gene: TRBJ1-1; D gene: .; V gene: TRBV6-1; clone size: .; CDR3 protein: CASSAQTGQGFF; CDR3 DNA: TGTGCCAGCAGTGCACAGACAGGCCAAGGTTTCTTT
J gene: TRBJ1-1; D gene: .; V gene: TRBV4-3; clone size: .; CDR3 protein: CASSQKPGGNTEAFF; CDR3 DNA: TGCGCCAGCAGCCAAAAACCGGGGGGGAACACTGAAGCTTTCTTT
J gene: TRBJ2-7; D gene: .; V gene: TRBV5-1; clone size: once; CDR3 protein: CASSPTPGAPSYEQYF; CDR3 DNA: TGCGCCAGCAGCCCAACTCCGGGAGCACCGTCTTACGAGCAGTACTTC
J gene: TRBJ1-2; D gene: .; V gene: TRBV7-3; clone size: once; CDR3 protein: CASSLTFGANGYTF; CDR3 DNA: TGTGCCAGCAGCTTAACATTTGGGGCAAATGGCTACACCTTC